The 19 T cell receptor beta chains below were found in one sample sequenced in a study of post-analysis software for immune sequencing data. Tagging with unique molecular identifiers was a feature of the TCR beta cDNA libraries. In TCRdb, the PCR reads were re-called with MiXCR into one record per CDR3 protein. The sample yields a few hundred thousand distinct CDR3 sequences, nearly 45% seen once. Their specific antigens are unknown. Overall study findings and caveats: Patients used several TRBV segments, including TRBV5-6, TRBV5-1 and TRBV20-1, more often than controls.

The source material was blood. The receptors come from a girl aged 10 to 17 with multiple sclerosis.

On this clonotype: At one boundary the junction diverges from the germline segment, which might be a read error. The V call is TRBV5-1, the J call TRBJ2-5; 10 bases line up with TRBD2. Germline-derived CDR1 and CDR2 are SGHRS and YFSETQ. The CDR3 loop spans 16 amino acids. DNA for the CDR3: TGCACCAGCAGCTTTAACGTAGCGGGAGGCGAAGAGACCCAGTACTTC. It translates to CTSSFNVAGGEETQYF. Looking up the rest from reference TRBV5-1 and TRBJ2-5 gives the full variable domain: KAGVTQTPRYLIKTRGQQVTLSCSPISGHRSVSWYQQTPGQGLQFLFEYFSETQRNKGNFPGRFSGRQFSNSRSEMNVSTLELGDSALYLCTSSFNVAGGEETQYFGPGTRLLVL.

The chain has TRBV5-8 and TRBJ2-4, with TRBD2 matching over 7 bases. CDR1 is SGHTS, CDR2 YDEGEE, per germline. The CDR3 runs to 17 residues. V lost 0 bases to trimming and J lost 3 bases; unmatched junction nucleotides: 9. The CDR3, as DNA: TGTGCCAGCAGCTTGGCCCGGCTAGCGGCAGTCAAAAACATTCAGTACTTC. Its translation: CASSLARLAAVKNIQYF.

The chain has TRBV20-1 and TRBJ2-4, with TRBD2 identical over 11 bases. The end of the DNA is better explained by TRBJ2-7, so the J call may be wrong. The CDR3 totals 14 residues. Per the germline V gene, CDR1 is DFQATT and CDR2 is SNEGSKA (reference sequence). CDR3: CSAKQTSGSYEQYF. Here the CDR3 DNA reads TGCAGTGCCAAGCAAACTAGCGGGAGTTACGAGCAGTACTTC.

The chain recombines TRBV29-1 with TRBJ1-2; D might be TRBD1 (6 bases). CDR1 is SQVTM, CDR2 ANQGSEA, per germline. This CDR3 has 14 residues. With 1 base removed from V and 2 bases from J, the gap between germline ends came to 11 bases. The CDR3 DNA is TGCAGCGTTGAAGTCGCTGACAGGAACTATGGCTACACCTTC. It translates to CSVEVADRNYGYTF.

The chain is built from TRBV20-1 and TRBJ1-4, with 12 bases fitting TRBD1. Per germline, CDR1 DFQATT and CDR2 SNEGSKA (reference sequence). CDR3 length equals 17 residues. V lost 0 bases, J lost 4 bases, and 6 bases stayed unmatched. CDR3 sequence (DNA): TGCAGTGCTAGAGACCGGGACAGGGGGCAGGTTAATGAAAAACTGTTTTTT. Translation: CSARDRDRGQVNEKLFF.

This clonotype was detected a few times. The chain is built from TRBV2 and TRBJ2-7; tentative D call: TRBD1 (6 bases). CDR1 is SNHLY and CDR2 is FYNNEI in the germline V gene. V gave up 4 bases and J gave up 0 bases, with 13 bases separating them. This CDR3 has 15 amino acids. Written as DNA, the CDR3 is TGTGCCAGCAGTGGGACAGCCATCTACTCCTACGAGCAGTACTTC. It translates to CASSGTAIYSYEQYF.

This clonotype was detected only a few times. The chain is built from TRBV5-1 and TRBJ1-2; tentative D call: TRBD1 (5 bases). V lost 4 bases and J lost 4, with 11 bases in between. The CDR3 totals 13 residues. Looked up from germline, CDR1 is SGHRS and CDR2 is YFSETQ. The CDR3 nucleotides read TGCGCCAGCAGCATGACAGAGCGCTATGGCTACACCTTC. It is translated as CASSMTERYGYTF.

This clonotype was counted a few times. The chain is built from TRBV5-1 and TRBJ1-2, with D hard to call. Between the trimmed V and J ends, which lost 0 bases and 3 bases, there was a span of 9 bases. The germline V gene has CDR1 SGHRS and CDR2 YFSETQ. CDR3 size: 14 residues. For the CDR3, the DNA is TGCGCCAGCAGCTTGGAACAGCCACACTATGGCTACACCTTC. The encoded protein is CASSLEQPHYGYTF.

The chain uses TRBV7-8 and TRBJ2-1; D is undetermined. The germline V gene has CDR1 SGHVS and CDR2 FQNEAQ. The CDR3 is 13 residues long. Trimming removed 7 bases at V and 7 bases at J, with 14 bases between. CDR3 loop: CASNSLPWNEQFF. The CDR3 DNA is TGTGCCAGCAACTCCTTACCTTGGAATGAGCAGTTCTTC.

This clonotype was picked up a small number of times. The chain uses TRBV18 and TRBJ2-1; maybe TRBD1 (6 bases). V dropped 6 bases and J dropped 2 bases, with 17 bases sitting between them. The CDR3 extends over 16 amino acids. Germline V lookup: CDR1 KGHSH, CDR2 LQKENI. This chain's CDR3 is CASSFEGAGAYNEQFF. CDR3 sequence (DNA): TGTGCCAGCTCGTTCGAAGGGGCAGGGGCCTACAATGAGCAGTTCTTC. Full variable domain (rest looked up from reference TRBV18 and TRBJ2-1): NAGVMQNPRHLVRRRGQEARLRCSPMKGHSHVYWYRQLPEEGLKFMVYLQKENIIDESGMPKERFSAEFPKEGPSILRIQQVVRGDSAAYFCASSFEGAGAYNEQFFGPGTRLTVL.

The chain couples TRBV7-3 to TRBJ1-5, with 7 bases matching TRBD1. Germline CDR1 and CDR2: SGHTA and FQGTGA. V gave up 4 bases and J gave up 0 bases; unmatched junction bases: 9. The CDR3 has 17 residues. DNA of the CDR3: TGTGCCAGCAGCTCAAAAGGGACAGTTGATAGCAATCAGCCCCAGCATTTT. Translation gives CASSSKGTVDSNQPQHF.

This clonotype was picked up one time. The J gene is TRBJ2-1, the V gene TRBV12-3 or TRBV12-4; 10 bases map to TRBD2. The J segment lost 3 bases and the V segment lost 4 bases, leaving 3 bases of the junction unmatched. The CDR3 is 15 residues long. In DNA, the CDR3 is TGTGCCAGCAGTTGGACTAGCGGACACTACAATGAGCAGTTCTTC. Translated, it gives CASSWTSGHYNEQFF.

The V and J genes are TRBV4-3 and TRBJ2-1; D might be TRBD1 or TRBD2, each matching 6 bases. Germline assignment: CDR1 LGHNA and CDR2 YSLEER. Trimming removed 2 bases from V and 9 bases from J, with 11 bases in between. The CDR3 totals 13 residues. CDR3 DNA sequence: TGCGCCAGCAGCCAAACCCGGGGGCTTGAGCAGTTCTTC. Amino acid sequence: CASSQTRGLEQFF.

Concerning this clonotype itself: An end of the junction differs from the germline gene, which may be a read error. The chain recombines TRBV5-1 with TRBJ2-1; D possibly corresponds to TRBD2 (5 bases). The CDR3 contains 15 residues. Germline V gives CDR1 SGHRS, CDR2 YFSETQ. The CDR3 region is CASSIRGSSYDEQFF. In DNA, the CDR3 is TGCGCCAGCAGTATACGGGGTAGCTCCTACGATGAGCAGTTCTTC.

The chain employs TRBV5-4 and TRBJ2-5, with D possibly being TRBD1 (6 bases). This CDR3 has 14 residues. Trimming took off 0 bases at V and 3 bases at J, with 9 bases between the two ends. Germline V gene sequence: CDR1 SGHNT, CDR2 YYREEE (reference sequence). The CDR3 coding sequence is TGTGCCAGCAGCTTGGGGCCAGGGGAAGAGACCCAGTACTTC. Protein product: CASSLGPGEETQYF.

The gene calls are TRBV29-1 and TRBJ1-2; TRBD1 matches 8 bases. The J segment lost 5 bases and the V segment lost 4 bases, leaving 9 bases of the junction unmatched. The CDR3 length is 14 residues. The germline V gene encodes CDR1 SQVTM and CDR2 ANQGSEA. The CDR3 nucleotides are TGCAGCGTTGGGAGACAGGGGCGCTATTATGGCTACACCTTC. This sequence encodes CSVGRQGRYYGYTF.

The chain joins TRBV7-8 to TRBJ2-3, with D tentatively TRBD2 (6 bases). The CDR3 totals 16 residues. V was trimmed by 0 bases and J by 2 bases, leaving 12 bases between them. Per germline, CDR1 SGHVS and CDR2 FQNEAQ. CDR3: CASSLAGGFNTDTQYF. The CDR3 DNA reads TGTGCCAGCAGCTTAGCTGGGGGGTTCAACACAGATACGCAGTATTTT. The complete variable domain, with remaining parts taken from reference TRBV7-8 and TRBJ2-3, reads GAGVSQSPRYKVAKRGQDVALRCDPISGHVSLFWYQQALGQGPEFLTYFQNEAQLDKSGLPSDRFFAERPEGSVSTLKIQRTQQEDSAVYLCASSLAGGFNTDTQYFGPGTRLTVL.

This sequence joins TRBV6-2 or TRBV6-3 and TRBJ2-2; no firm D call. Germline V gene lookup returns CDR1 MNHEY and CDR2 SVGEGT. This CDR3 has 13 amino acids. Trimming left V 6 bases short and J 7 bases short, with 12 bases between. The CDR3 is CASRDQVDGELFF. For the CDR3, the DNA is TGTGCCAGCAGAGATCAGGTGGACGGGGAGCTGTTTTTT.

The chain has TRBV6-2 or TRBV6-3 and TRBJ2-7; 7 nucleotides line up with TRBD2. CDR3 length: 16 residues. V was clipped by 2 bases and J by 4 bases; unmatched bases: 11. CDR1 MNHEY and CDR2 SVGEGT come from the germline V gene. In DNA form, the CDR3 reads TGTGCCAGCAGTTACCTGGGGGGGACTACCCTATACGAGCAGTACTTC. Amino acids: CASSYLGGTTLYEQYF.